The clone carrying this T cell receptor beta chain was seen once. What it recognizes is unknown. The data derive from a study of beta chain features in type 1 diabetes. As for the study in general: All samples yielded some 110 million examined sorted cells. Points from the study as a whole: Lower insertion and higher deletion counts appeared at VDJ junctions in type 1 diabetes patients. In all four CD4+ subsets, TCRB CDR3 length was significantly, moderately reduced in type 1 diabetes. Naive, central memory and Treg TCRB repertoires appeared more alike in patients than in healthy donors.

The germline V and J ends were trimmed by 7 bases and 7 bases, with 20 bases remaining between them. The germline gives CDR1 MNHEY, CDR2 SVGAGI. The CDR3 runs to 14 residues. What was sequenced were expressed TCRB transcripts, since all of the isolated RNA had been reverse transcribed. The average read count of naive, central memory and regulatory T cell samples was about 3.57 million. Only in-frame clones appear in the TCRdb table, and some are missing; sequencing was by immunoSEQ multiplex PCR. The sample has some 350,000 clones, less than 15% seen once. This chain uses TRBV6-5 with TRBJ2-7; no clear D. The sequencing sample was made of naive CD4+ T cells from blood. This TCR was recovered from a woman between 18 and 29 years old with type 1 diabetes. CDR3 loop: CASMPMAAVREQYF. CDR3 coding DNA: TGTGCCAGCATGCCCATGGCGGCCGTGCGGGAGCAGTACTTC.